This entry lists 21 T cell receptor beta chains sequenced from one sample in a study of blood T cells in healthy people across ages. For the second PCR, which ran for roughly 6 to 12 cycles, a sample-barcoded 5' primer and a J-beta primer mix were used. TCRdb passed the 5' RACE reads through MiXCR, listing each CDR3 protein once. The sample lists over 1.5 million distinct CDR3 sequences, around half occurring once. Material: blood. These receptor sequences come from a middle-aged woman in good health.

This clonotype showed up just once. This sequence joins TRBV24-1 and TRBJ2-3; TRBD1 aligns across 7 bases. Trimming took 4 bases from V and 2 from J; bases not matched to a gene: 8. This CDR3 has 16 residues. Germline CDR1 KGHDR, CDR2 SFDVKD. This chain's CDR3 is CATSEFRQGDTDTQYF. The CDR3 nucleotides are TGTGCCACCAGTGAATTCCGACAGGGAGACACAGATACGCAGTATTTT.

The V call is TRBV4-1, the J call TRBJ2-7; 13 positions agree with TRBD2. Gene TRBJ2-5 matches the end of the DNA better, so the J call may be wrong. The germline V gene has CDR1 MGHRA and CDR2 YSYEKL. CDR3 length: 17 amino acids. The chain's CDR3 is CASSQPTETSGRKTQYF. In DNA, the CDR3 is TGCGCCAGCAGCCAGCCGACCGAGACTAGCGGGAGGAAGACCCAGTACTTC.

The chain carries TRBV6-5 and TRBJ2-3, with 8 positions matching TRBD1. The ends lost 5 bases at V and 5 bases at J; junction bases unmatched: 6. Germline CDR1 MNHEY, CDR2 SVGAGI. CDR3 size: 14 residues. The CDR3 DNA reads as TGTGCCAGCAGTGAGACAGGGGTAGGAGATACGCAGTATTTT. Protein sequence: CASSETGVGDTQYF.

The rearrangement links TRBV4-3 to TRBJ1-6; D call uncertain. Per the germline V gene, CDR1 is LGHNA and CDR2 is YSLEER. V lost 0 bases and J 7 bases, leaving 16 bases between the germline ends. The CDR3 loop spans 17 amino acids. CDR3 in DNA: TGCGCCAGCAGCCAAGATCTTGCAGCCAGCACAAATTCACCCCTCCACTTT. This codes for CASSQDLAASTNSPLHF.

This clonotype was detected a few times. The chain couples TRBV6-5 to TRBJ2-1, with D possibly matching TRBD2 (6 bases). CDR1 and CDR2 from the germline V gene are MNHEY and SVGAGI. The CDR3 is 14 amino acids. V lost 5 bases, J lost 6 bases, and 14 bases lay in between. The CDR3 DNA reads as TGTGCCAGCAGTCGGGGCGGGGCGGGCAATGAGCAGTTCTTC. Translating it yields CASSRGGAGNEQFF.

The chain links TRBV11-2 to TRBJ2-1; TRBD2 agrees at 13 bases. The CDR3 consists of 16 residues. Germline lookup yields CDR1 SGHAT and CDR2 FQNNGV. With V trimmed by 8 bases and J by 3 bases, 7 bases remained unmatched. CDR3 sequence reads: CASGPTSGGIYNEQFF. CDR3 sequence (DNA): TGTGCCAGCGGTCCGACTAGCGGGGGGATCTACAATGAGCAGTTCTTC.

A few counts support this clonotype. The chain carries TRBV7-8 and TRBJ2-7; D assignment may be TRBD1 or TRBD2 (5 bases each). Trimming left V 3 bases short and J 0 bases short, with 9 bases between. This CDR3 region has 14 residues. Germline CDR1 is SGHVS and CDR2 is FQNEAQ. The CDR3 DNA reads as TGTGCCAGCAGCTTCGGGGCGACCTCCTACGAGCAGTACTTC. Amino acids: CASSFGATSYEQYF.

This clonotype was picked up a small number of times. The rearrangement links TRBV13 to TRBJ2-7; TRBD1 agrees at 7 bases. CDR3 size: 17 residues. Germline-derived CDR1 and CDR2 are PRHDT and FYEKMQ (reference sequence). The ends lost 3 bases at V and 3 bases at J; junction bases unmatched: 14. The CDR3 region has the DNA TGTGCCAGCAGCTTTCTCAACACTGACAGGGAATACTACGAGCAGTACTTC. This sequence encodes CASSFLNTDREYYEQYF.

This clonotype occurred a few times. The chain links TRBV10-3 to TRBJ2-3, with 7 positions matching TRBD2. The germline V gene has CDR1 ENHRY and CDR2 SYGVKD. The CDR3 length is 19 residues. Germline trimming cut 2 bases from V and 0 bases from J; bases unmatched to any gene: 14. CDR3 DNA: TGTGCCATCAGTGAGCCCTCGGGAGGTGGGAAAACTAGCACAGATACGCAGTATTTT. Protein: CAISEPSGGGKTSTDTQYF.

This chain links TRBV29-1 with TRBJ2-7; D might be TRBD1 (6 bases). The CDR3 covers 13 residues. V lost 5 bases and J lost 2, with 13 bases in between. Per germline, CDR1 SQVTM and CDR2 ANQGSEA. CDR3 nucleotides: TGCAGCGTTAAGGGGGTCCTTGCCTACGAGCAGTACTTC. Amino acid sequence: CSVKGVLAYEQYF.

This clonotype appeared many times. The chain combines TRBV6-5 with TRBJ1-2; no clear D gene. There are 13 residues in the CDR3. Germline V lookup: CDR1 MNHEY, CDR2 SVGAGI. The V end lost 6 bases, the J end lost 5 bases, and 13 bases lay between the germline ends. The CDR3 region is CASSLDNGYGYTF. The CDR3 region has the DNA TGTGCCAGCAGCCTAGACAATGGATATGGCTACACCTTC.

This clonotype occurred many times. The chain employs TRBV20-1 and TRBJ1-2; D call uncertain. Deletions cut 1 base from V and 2 bases from J, with 5 bases between. Per the germline V gene, CDR1 is DFQATT and CDR2 is SNEGSKA (reference sequence). This CDR3 contains 12 residues. The CDR3 spells CSARGQNYGYTF. As DNA, the CDR3 is TGCAGTGCTAGAGGTCAGAACTATGGCTACACCTTC.

V and J are TRBV20-1 and TRBJ2-3; 8 nucleotides line up with TRBD2. Germline V gene sequence: CDR1 DFQATT, CDR2 SNEGSKA (reference sequence). V lost 6 bases to trimming and J lost 0 bases; unmatched junction nucleotides: 23. The CDR3 extends over 20 amino acids. CDR3 coding DNA: TGCAGTGCCTTCGGGGGGGTTTCAGTCCTAACGTACAAAAGCACAGATACGCAGTATTTT. The encoded protein is CSAFGGVSVLTYKSTDTQYF.

The chain employs TRBV12-3 or TRBV12-4 and TRBJ2-1, with D maybe TRBD2 (6 bases). V gave up 5 bases and J gave up 6 bases, with 14 bases separating them. The CDR3 spans 14 residues. For the CDR3, the DNA is TGTGCCAGCAGTGTTGCGGGGAACTTCAATGAGCAGTTCTTC. It specifies CASSVAGNFNEQFF.

The chain is built from TRBV4-2 and TRBJ2-7, with D possibly matching TRBD1 (6 bases). V was pared by 3 bases and J by 0 bases, with 12 bases between. Germline assignment: CDR1 LGHNA and CDR2 YNFKEQ. The CDR3 length is 15 residues. CDR3 residues: CASSQAGQSSYEQYF. In nucleotides, the CDR3 is TGTGCCAGCAGCCAGGCTGGACAGTCCTCCTACGAGCAGTACTTC.

This clonotype has just a few counts. The rearrangement uses TRBV9 and TRBJ2-3, with D tentatively TRBD1 or TRBD2 (5 bases each). Deletions cut 2 bases from V and 8 bases from J, with 12 bases between. This CDR3 region has 13 residues. Germline loops: CDR1 SGDLS, CDR2 YYNGEE. The CDR3 DNA sequence: TGTGCCAGCAGCGTCTCGGGACCAGGTACGCAGTATTTT. It specifies CASSVSGPGTQYF.

The rearrangement links TRBV5-1 to TRBJ1-5; no firm D call. CDR3 length equals 15 residues. Trimming left V 0 bases short and J 1 base short, with 8 bases between. Germline V lookup: CDR1 SGHRS, CDR2 YFSETQ. The CDR3 protein is CASSLGGKSNQPQHF. CDR3 in DNA: TGCGCCAGCAGCTTGGGAGGGAAAAGCAATCAGCCCCAGCATTTT.

The V call is TRBV29-1, the J call TRBJ2-7; tentatively, D is TRBD1 (6 bases). V was shortened by 4 bases and J by 3 bases, with 10 bases between the two germline ends. CDR1 SQVTM and CDR2 ANQGSEA come from the germline V gene. The CDR3 sequence is 12 residues long. The CDR3 DNA reads as TGCAGCGTTGCTGACAGGAGCTACGAGCAGTACTTC. Protein product: CSVADRSYEQYF.

This clonotype showed up just a few times. The chain carries TRBV4-3 and TRBJ2-7; no clear D gene. The ends were cut back, 4 bases at V and 1 base at J, with 8 bases in the middle. The CDR3 runs 13 residues. Germline V gives CDR1 LGHNA, CDR2 YSLEER. The CDR3 DNA reads TGCGCCAGCAGCCCGCAACTGTCCTACGAGCAGTACTTC. Encoded protein: CASSPQLSYEQYF.

This clonotype has a handful of counts. CDR3 sequence reads: CSVARDSQETQYF. The DNA for the CDR3 is TGCAGTGTAGCTAGGGACTCCCAAGAGACCCAGTACTTC. The rearrangement uses TRBV20-1 and TRBJ2-5, with a weak D call TRBD2 (6 bases). The ends were cut back, 7 bases at V and 1 base at J, with 13 bases in the middle. Germline V lookup: CDR1 DFQATT, CDR2 SNEGSKA (reference sequence). The CDR3 sequence is 13 residues long.

CDR3 sequence: CASSLARRLIYNEQFF. In nucleotides, the CDR3 is TGTGCCAGCAGCTTAGCAAGACGACTAATCTACAATGAGCAGTTCTTC. The rearrangement links TRBV7-8 to TRBJ2-1, with D maybe TRBD2 (5 bases). V lost 0 bases and J 3 bases, leaving 12 bases between the germline ends. The germline CDR1 and CDR2 sequences are SGHVS and FQNEAQ. This CDR3 comprises 16 residues. Using reference TRBV7-8 and TRBJ2-1 for the parts outside the CDR3, the full variable domain is GAGVSQSPRYKVAKRGQDVALRCDPISGHVSLFWYQQALGQGPEFLTYFQNEAQLDKSGLPSDRFFAERPEGSVSTLKIQRTQQEDSAVYLCASSLARRLIYNEQFFGPGTRLTVL.